The clone carrying this T cell receptor (beta chain) was observed many times. Molecular barcoding with unique molecular identifiers was used for the TCRbeta library. TCRdb passed the PCR reads through MiXCR, listing each CDR3 protein once. The sample gives around 240,000 distinct CDR3 sequences, 6.5% to 9% of which show up once; nearly 6.5% is in the top ten. The record originates from a study of T-cell reconstitution after alpha-beta-depleted transplantation in children. Trimming took off 5 bases at V and 7 bases at J, with 18 bases between the two ends. Germline assignment: CDR1 SEHNR and CDR2 FQNEAQ (reference sequence). CDR3 length equals 15 residues.

The sequencing here drew on PBMCs, mostly from graft donor cells, taken 180 days after TCRalphabeta/CD19-depleted stem cell transplant. The receptor was derived from a male patient between 5 and 17 years old who had a stem cell transplant for acute lymphoblastic leukemia, so the T cells may come from the graft donor. V gene TRBV7-9 combines with J gene TRBJ1-5; TRBD1 might be the D (5 bases). The CDR3 DNA follows: TGTGCCAGCAGCCTAGACGAGGGGTTTAGACAGCCCCAGCATTTT. Protein: CASSLDEGFRQPQHF.